The 14 T cell receptor beta chains below all came from one sample that was sequenced in a study of T cell responses to AZD1222 COVID-19 vaccine. Clones were read by immunoSEQ multiplex PCR, and TCRdb kept only the in-frame ones, dropping some. The top ten clones hold roughly 5.2% of a sample with around 130,000 clones, 88% of them seen once. Here the sequenced sample was peripheral blood, taken 28 days after the second AZD1222 dose. These receptors originate from an adult who received the AZD1222 COVID-19 vaccine.

J is TRBJ1-5 and V is TRBV2; 10 bases agree with TRBD1. Looked up from germline, CDR1 is SNHLY and CDR2 is FYNNEI. This CDR3 comprises 14 residues. V trimming: 9 bases; J trimming: 6 bases; junction bases outside the gene matches: 8. In DNA, the CDR3 is TGTGCCAGTACCGGGACAGGGGCTCTTCAGCCCCAGCATTTT. The encoded protein is CASTGTGALQPQHF.

The V gene is TRBV11-2, the J gene TRBJ2-7, with 7 nucleotides matching TRBD2. Unmatched junction bases numbered 4, after V lost 1 base and J lost 1 base. Germline CDR1 reads SGHAT; CDR2 reads FQNNGV. CDR3 length equals 15 residues. The CDR3 protein is CASSLVRDYSYEQYF. DNA of the CDR3: TGTGCCAGCAGCTTAGTAAGGGACTATTCCTACGAGCAGTACTTC.

This chain connects TRBV12-3 or TRBV12-4 to TRBJ2-5; either TRBD1 or TRBD2 may supply D (6 bases each). The CDR3 has 13 residues. Trimming removed 1 base at V and 4 bases at J, with 7 bases between. In DNA, the CDR3 is TGTGCCAGCAGTTTAGAGGGGGGAGAGACCCAGTACTTC. It translates to CASSLEGGETQYF.

This chain joins TRBV11-1 and TRBJ2-7, with 10 bases lining up with TRBD2. CDR1 and CDR2 from the germline V gene are SGHAT and FQDESV (reference sequence). Trimming at V came to 0 bases and at J to 2 bases, leaving 4 bases not matched to a gene. This CDR3 has 16 residues. The CDR3 bases are TGTGCCAGCAGCTTAGCCGGGACTAGCGTTGCCTACGAGCAGTACTTC. Its protein product is CASSLAGTSVAYEQYF.

The rearrangement joins TRBV11-3 to TRBJ2-5; TRBD1 matches at 8 bases. This CDR3 has 17 amino acids. V gave up 2 bases and J gave up 5 bases; unmatched junction bases: 13. In germline, CDR1 is SGHNT, CDR2 YENEEA. The CDR3 reads CASSLSLGAGGRETQYF. For the CDR3, the DNA is TGTGCCAGCAGCTTATCTCTGGGAGCAGGGGGCAGGGAGACCCAGTACTTC. The whole variable domain, remainder taken from reference TRBV11-3 and TRBJ2-5, is EAGVVQSPRYKIIEKKQPVAFWCNPISGHNTLYWYLQNLGQGPELLIRYENEEAVDDSQLPKDRFSAERLKGVDSTLKIQPAELGDSAVYLCASSLSLGAGGRETQYFGPGTRLLVL.

The gene calls are TRBV5-1 and TRBJ2-1, with 12 nucleotides matching TRBD2. This CDR3 is 21 amino acids long. The germline V gene has CDR1 SGHRS and CDR2 YFSETQ. J was trimmed by 0 bases and V by 0 bases; bases with no gene match: 13. The CDR3, as DNA: TGCGCCAGCAGCTTGGAGCCCCGTAGGCTAGCGGGGGGGTACTCCTACAATGAGCAGTTCTTC. Its translation: CASSLEPRRLAGGYSYNEQFF. Filled out from reference TRBV5-1 and TRBJ2-1, the complete variable domain reads KAGVTQTPRYLIKTRGQQVTLSCSPISGHRSVSWYQQTPGQGLQFLFEYFSETQRNKGNFPGRFSGRQFSNSRSEMNVSTLELGDSALYLCASSLEPRRLAGGYSYNEQFFGPGTRLTVL.

The J gene is TRBJ1-1, the V gene TRBV5-1; no reliable D call. Germline V gene lookup returns CDR1 SGHRS and CDR2 YFSETQ. This CDR3 is 13 amino acids long. V was trimmed by 0 bases and J by 8 bases, leaving 11 bases between them. The CDR3 DNA reads TGCGCCAGCAGCTTGGTTTCGGCGGACGAAGCTTTCTTT. This gives the protein CASSLVSADEAFF.

This sequence joins TRBV18 and TRBJ2-5, with no clear D. Germline CDR1 and CDR2: KGHSH and LQKENI. Trimming stripped 3 bases from V and 4 bases from J, with 9 bases between. The CDR3 length is 13 residues. Written as DNA, the CDR3 is TGTGCCAGCTCACCGGGAAATACAGAGACCCAGTACTTC. It specifies CASSPGNTETQYF.

V is TRBV25-1 and J is TRBJ1-1; D unclear. CDR3 length: 13 residues. Germline CDR1 MGHDK, CDR2 SYGVNS. Trimming took 5 bases from V and 0 from J, leaving 7 bases between them. The chain's CDR3 is CASSSRLNTEAFF. The CDR3 region has the DNA TGTGCCAGCAGTTCTAGACTGAACACTGAAGCTTTCTTT.

In this sample, this clone turned up once. The gene calls are TRBV5-1 and TRBJ2-7, with D perhaps TRBD1 or TRBD2 (5 bases each). The germline gives CDR1 SGHRS, CDR2 YFSETQ. The CDR3 is 16 residues long. Between the trimmed V and J ends, which lost 4 bases and 0 bases, there was a span of 17 bases. Written as DNA, the CDR3 is TGCGCCAGCAGCGTGGGACGGCGTATAAGCTCCTACGAGCAGTACTTC. Its protein product is CASSVGRRISSYEQYF. Looking up the rest from reference TRBV5-1 and TRBJ2-7 gives the full variable domain: KAGVTQTPRYLIKTRGQQVTLSCSPISGHRSVSWYQQTPGQGLQFLFEYFSETQRNKGNFPGRFSGRQFSNSRSEMNVSTLELGDSALYLCASSVGRRISSYEQYFGPGTRLTVT.

This clone was seen once. The chain recombines TRBV27 with TRBJ1-6, with D perhaps matching TRBD1 (5 bases). The length of the CDR3 is 17 residues. Trimming stripped 6 bases from V and 2 bases from J, with 17 bases between. The germline CDR1 and CDR2 sequences are MNHEY and SMNVEV (reference sequence). This chain's CDR3 is CASRFHPGRTYNSPLHF. CDR3 nucleotides: TGTGCCAGCAGATTCCATCCGGGACGGACCTATAATTCACCCCTCCACTTT.

J is TRBJ2-7 and V is TRBV30; D might be TRBD1 or TRBD2, each matching 5 bases. Deletions cut 4 bases from V and 5 bases from J, with 15 bases between. CDR1 is GTSNPN, CDR2 SVGIG, per germline (reference sequence). There are 13 residues in the CDR3. CDR3 residues: CAWNRGRRDEQYF. The CDR3 coding sequence is TGTGCCTGGAATAGGGGACGGCGGGACGAGCAGTACTTC.

The chain uses TRBV5-1 and TRBJ2-1; D might be TRBD1 (6 bases). This CDR3 has 13 residues. V lost 3 bases to trimming and J lost 6 bases, with 10 bases between them. The germline V gene encodes CDR1 SGHRS and CDR2 YFSETQ. The CDR3 nucleotides read TGCGCCAGCAGCTGGGAACAGGGCAATGAGCAGTTCTTC. It specifies CASSWEQGNEQFF.

The chain combines TRBV28 with TRBJ2-2; TRBD2 agrees at 11 bases. The trim removed 2 bases at V and 6 bases at J, leaving 5 bases unmatched. The germline V gene encodes CDR1 MDHEN and CDR2 SYDVKM. CDR3 size: 16 residues. CDR3 protein: CASSLVLAGGSGELFF. CDR3 sequence (DNA): TGTGCCAGCAGTTTAGTCCTAGCGGGAGGTTCCGGGGAGCTGTTTTTT. The full variable domain, completed using reference TRBV28 and TRBJ2-2, is DVKVTQSSRYLVKRTGEKVFLECVQDMDHENMFWYRQDPGLGLRLIYFSYDVKMKEKGDIPEGYSVSREKKERFSLILESASTNQTSMYLCASSLVLAGGSGELFFGEGSRLTVL.